Below, one T cell receptor (beta chain) is given with its context. The antigen this receptor binds is unknown. Nothing much larger sits one base from this clone, and base qualities are not available. The data stem from a study of T cell responses to AZD1222 COVID-19 vaccine (dated by TCRdb to 2020 to 2022). Study-level background: AZD1222 recipients with second doses at about 4 weeks or about 12 weeks were pooled, because spike-specific TCR depth and breadth did not differ between schedules. A total of 233 trial participants underwent TCR sequencing, of whom 200 to 220 received two doses of AZD1222 and about 26 received two doses of the MenACWY control vaccine. Trial participants were enrolled by age into 18-55, 56-69 and 70-plus year subgroups, with about 150, 28 and 57 TCR-sequenced participants respectively.

The sample's time point label is to be understood as: baseline before first vaccination. Vaccinee samples were obtained from the UK trials COV001 and COV002, which included a single-blind randomized controlled phase 2/3 trial of AZD1222 (ChAdOx1 nCoV-19) in healthy adults. For TCRbeta chain sequencing, PBMC samples from trial participants were taken at day 0 and at day 28 after the second dose. The CDR3 regions of human TCRbeta chains were analyzed by immunosequencing. The original pipeline was this. TCRs in the repertoires were matched against a reference library of SARS-CoV-2-specific TCRs that had been generated with the MIRA antigen-specificity platform. Breadth was defined as the fraction of unique TCRs that were SARS-CoV-2-associated. Depth was defined as the fraction of total T cells that were SARS-CoV-2-associated. Using the MIRA data, each spike-specific TCR was mapped to the spike region that the TCR reacts to and placed in a CD4 or CD8 class. Log10-transformed breadth and depth values were compared by one-way ANOVA with Sidak's multiple comparisons tests. TCRdb obtained this table from immuneACCESS and retained in-frame rearrangements with V and J assigned. These tables miss some clones; where compared with another copy, unresolved V genes account for less than half of the shortfall, and the remainder is unexplained. Clonal size and the V and J genes are those of that table, whereas D and trimming came from the DNA. This sample lists roughly 120,000 clones; 87% were detected once. The ten largest clonotypes hold around 3% of the sample.

Beyond this particular receptor, the publication reports: In the small 56-69-year group, the increase in depth fell short of significance, most likely because of low power. Because no day 14 peak-response samples were available, repertoires were characterized only after the peak T cell response. Most participants were white British and females outnumbered males, and the authors suggested that clonal diversity may have been underestimated. CD4 TCRs associated with the vaccine covered the entire spike protein, and the dominant responses were in regions 160-218 and 743-854. Conclusions about previously exposed vaccinees are limited, since just five or six AZD1222 recipients were seropositive for SARS-CoV-2 at baseline. Nearly half of unique spike-specific TCRs reportedly recognized epitopes outside regions mutated in the B.1.351 and B.1.1.7 variants. A significant rise in spike-specific TCR breadth and depth was observed after two AZD1222 doses relative to day 0 and relative to MenACWY recipients.

CDR1 and CDR2, looked up from the germline V gene, are LGHNT and FRNRAP. Trimming costs V 7 bases and J 4 bases, and their ends lie 16 bases apart. The CDR3 measures 14 amino acids from cysteine to phenylalanine. Solely the CDR3 DNA is kept, with 42 bases framed from the first base. The sequencing used peripheral blood, collected on day 0 of AZD1222 vaccination. The sequence joins TRBV12-5 to TRBJ1-1, and the D gene may be TRBD1, 5 bases matching. The receptor was derived from an adult in good health. The CDR3 sequence is CASAFQGGTTEAFF. The bases read TGTGCTAGTGCCTTCCAAGGTGGGACCACTGAAGCTTTCTTT.